This T cell receptor beta chain was identified during a study of cytomegalovirus exposure and HLA in healthy donors. General observations from the study: Several of the most significant clusters were apparently associated with common viral pathogens in a later analysis. In an earlier analysis, in several hundred donors, most V segments appeared productive either ~87% or ~30% of the time.

Regarding this clone: The antigen is undetermined.

The PCR used 60 Vbeta and 13 Jbeta primers. Clones were sequenced by immunoSEQ multiplex PCR, and TCRdb holds only the in-frame ones, with some missing. Altogether some 170,000 clones are present, about 69% being singletons, with the ten largest covering 2.5%. The CDR3 consists of 13 residues. Germline-derived CDR1 and CDR2 are PRHDT and FYEKMQ (reference sequence). Trimming left V 5 bases short and J 7 bases short, with 14 bases between. This receptor was obtained from a human donor in good health. V usage is TRBV13 and J usage is TRBJ2-5, with a possible D match to TRBD1 (5 bases). The sequencing input was PBMCs. The CDR3 DNA sequence: TGTGCCAGCAGCCCCCAGGGAATTAGGACCCAGTACTTC. Encoded protein: CASSPQGIRTQYF.